This T cell receptor beta chain was found in a study of cytotoxic CD8 clonotypes in ibrutinib-treated CLL. This clone is a singleton in its sample. Measured with immunoSEQ multiplex PCR; TCRdb has only the in-frame clones, and not every one. Of fewer than 70,000 clones in the sample, less than 75% were seen once. Specimen: PBMCs, collected after 12 months of ibrutinib treatment. This TCR derives from a human donor with chronic lymphocytic leukemia.

The CDR3 region is CASSSEAASYEQYF. In DNA, the CDR3 is TGTGCCAGCAGCTCTGAAGCCGCCTCCTACGAGCAGTACTTC. The rearrangement links TRBV5-4 to TRBJ2-7; D remains ambiguous. Per the germline V gene, CDR1 is SGHNT and CDR2 is YYREEE (reference sequence). CDR3 length equals 14 residues. V was clipped by 3 bases and J by 0 bases, with 10 bases between them.